These 9 T cell receptor beta chains originate from one sample sequenced in a study of blood T cells in healthy people across ages. Alongside a J-beta primer mix, a sample-barcoded 5' primer served in a second PCR lasting about 6 to 12 cycles. TCRdb re-called the 5' RACE reads through MiXCR, storing one row per CDR3 protein. The profile shows around 1.1 million distinct CDR3 sequences, more than 30% of them singletons. Sequencing was performed on blood. All receptors derive from a man aged 18 to 29 in good health.

The gene calls are TRBV12-5 and TRBJ1-1; perhaps TRBD1 as D (6 bases). This CDR3 is built from 12 residues. Between the trimmed V and J ends, which lost 4 bases and 6 bases, there was a span of 9 bases. The germline gives CDR1 LGHNT, CDR2 FRNRAP. The DNA of the CDR3 is TGTGCTAGTGGTTCCCCAGGGGCTGAAGCTTTCTTT. Its translation: CASGSPGAEAFF.

In its sample, this clonotype was seen once. The chain employs TRBV15 and TRBJ2-2; D remains unclear. Germline CDR1 is LNHNV and CDR2 is YYDKDF (reference sequence). V lost 2 bases and J 6 bases, leaving 10 bases between the germline ends. The CDR3 sequence is 14 residues long. The CDR3 sequence: CATSRHVPPGELFF. CDR3 coding DNA: TGTGCCACCAGCAGACATGTACCTCCCGGGGAGCTGTTTTTT.

The chain combines TRBV4-1 with TRBJ1-4; the D gene is possibly TRBD1 (5 bases). The CDR3 consists of 18 residues. Trimming cost V 1 base and J 0 bases, with 15 bases left between them. The germline CDR1 and CDR2 sequences are MGHRA and YSYEKL. CDR3 nucleotide sequence: TGCGCCAGCAGCCAAGTTGAGGGACTTCTTGCAACTAATGAAAAACTGTTTTTT. Translating gives CASSQVEGLLATNEKLFF.

This clonotype was picked up a small number of times. The chain joins TRBV5-1 to TRBJ1-1; D unresolved. Germline CDR1 SGHRS, CDR2 YFSETQ. Trimming pared 5 bases from V and 8 bases from J, leaving 22 bases between. The CDR3 is 15 residues long. This CDR3 is CASRGLLDKTSEAFF. CDR3 sequence (DNA): TGCGCCAGCAGAGGTTTACTTGATAAGACTTCCGAAGCTTTCTTT.

This clonotype was seen at least ten times. The J gene is TRBJ1-5, the V gene TRBV12-3 or TRBV12-4, with D unclear. V lost 5 bases and J 3 bases, leaving 2 bases between the germline ends. The CDR3 length is 11 residues. The CDR3 coding sequence is TGTGCCAGCAGTAACAATCAGCCCCAGCATTTT. It yields the protein CASSNNQPQHF.

This clonotype was counted a few times. The V and J genes are TRBV11-2 and TRBJ2-1; TRBD2 might be the D (7 bases). Germline-derived CDR1 and CDR2 are SGHAT and FQNNGV. The CDR3 extends over 15 amino acids. The germline V and J ends were trimmed by 6 bases and 7 bases, with 19 bases remaining between them. Written as DNA, the CDR3 is TGTGCCAGCAGTCCCTATGTGGGGGGGCATAATGAGCAGTTCTTC. Translating gives CASSPYVGGHNEQFF.

This clonotype was detected a few times. The V gene is TRBV3-1, the J gene TRBJ2-1; unclear D gene. This CDR3 is built from 15 residues. The V end lost 0 bases, the J end lost 0 bases, and 6 bases lay between the germline ends. Looked up from germline, CDR1 is LGHDT and CDR2 is YNNKEL (reference sequence). The CDR3 coding sequence is TGTGCCAGCAGCCAAGATCACACCTCCTACAATGAGCAGTTCTTC. It yields the protein CASSQDHTSYNEQFF.

Regarding this clonotype: A much larger clone is a single base away; this may be a read error. V usage is TRBV20-1 and J usage is TRBJ2-1; no reliable D call. The J call is in doubt because the DNA end fits TRBJ2-7 better. CDR3 length: 13 residues. Germline V gives CDR1 DFQATT, CDR2 SNEGSKA (reference sequence). DNA for the CDR3: TGCAGTGCTCCGAAACCTTCCTACAATGAGCAGTACTTC. Residues: CSAPKPSYNEQYF.

In its sample, this clonotype was seen many times. CDR3 sequence (DNA): TGTGCCAGCAGCCAAGTAGGGGGTGACTATGGCTACACCTTC. Its protein is CASSQVGGDYGYTF. The chain links TRBV4-2 to TRBJ1-2; tentatively, D is TRBD1 (6 bases). V was trimmed by 1 base and J by 3 bases, leaving 9 bases between them. The CDR3 spans 14 residues. Germline-derived CDR1 and CDR2 are LGHNA and YNFKEQ.